This T cell receptor (beta chain) came from a study of technical replicates of blood from a few donors. Using immunoSEQ multiplex PCR, the repertoire was profiled, and TCRdb retains in-frame clones only, with some absent. The sample includes approximately 87,000 clones, 85% to 95% of them seen just once. The clonotype comes from a human donor in good health. The sequencing sample was made of T cells isolated from PBMCs.

CDR3 coding DNA: TGCGCCAGCAGCTTACAGTGGGGACATGAGAATTCACCCCTCCACTTT. It yields the protein CASSLQWGHENSPLHF. The J gene is TRBJ1-6, the V gene TRBV5-1; TRBD1 is a possible D gene (6 bases). The CDR3 is made up of 16 amino acids. V shed 2 bases and J shed 7 bases, with 16 bases lying between them. Germline V gene sequence: CDR1 SGHRS, CDR2 YFSETQ.